These T cell receptor beta chains were read from a single sample in a study of cytomegalovirus exposure and HLA in healthy donors. TCRdb's copy holds only in-frame clones and misses some; the assay was immunoSEQ multiplex PCR. This table holds about 150,000 clones, over 75% found once. Sequencing was carried out using PBMCs. The origin of the receptors is a woman aged 40 to 50 in good health and CMV-seropositive. Both conserved end residues are part of each CDR3. Fields, in order: CDR3 length, clone size, D gene, V gene, J gene, CDR3 protein, CDR3 DNA. The D gene is left open where the match is weak. The size field is filled for only some rows; it gives once, few, many or a size class.

CDR3 length: 11; clone size: .; D gene: .; V gene: TRBV5-8; J gene: TRBJ2-3; CDR3 protein: CASSLSDTQYF; CDR3 DNA: TGTGCCAGCAGCCTCTCAGATACGCAGTATTTT
CDR3 length: 13; clone size: .; D gene: TRBD2; V gene: TRBV9; J gene: TRBJ2-5; CDR3 protein: CASSLAGSETQYF; CDR3 DNA: TGTGCCAGCAGCTTAGCGGGTTCGGAGACCCAGTACTTC
CDR3 length: 19; clone size: .; D gene: .; V gene: TRBV27; J gene: TRBJ1-5; CDR3 protein: CASSQAQGAGGHSNQPQHF; CDR3 DNA: TGTGCCAGCAGCCAAGCGCAAGGAGCTGGGGGCCATAGCAATCAGCCCCAGCATTTT
CDR3 length: 13; clone size: .; D gene: .; V gene: TRBV6-5; J gene: TRBJ2-7; CDR3 protein: CASSKGTSGEQYF; CDR3 DNA: TGTGCCAGCAGTAAAGGGACTTCCGGCGAGCAGTACTTC
CDR3 length: 12; clone size: few; D gene: .; V gene: TRBV2; J gene: TRBJ1-1; CDR3 protein: CALGTRGTEAFF; CDR3 DNA: TGTGCCTTGGGTACCAGGGGAACTGAAGCTTTCTTT
CDR3 length: 16; clone size: .; D gene: TRBD1; V gene: TRBV16; J gene: TRBJ2-1; CDR3 protein: CASSQLGGQGYNEQFF; CDR3 DNA: TGTGCCAGCAGCCAATTAGGCGGACAGGGGTACAATGAGCAGTTCTTC
CDR3 length: 15; clone size: .; D gene: .; V gene: TRBV27; J gene: TRBJ2-7; CDR3 protein: CASSLRSGSFYEQYF; CDR3 DNA: TGTGCCAGCAGTTTACGCTCAGGCTCCTTTTACGAGCAGTACTTC
CDR3 length: 18; clone size: .; D gene: TRBD2; V gene: TRBV11-2; J gene: TRBJ2-7; CDR3 protein: CASSSWLAGGPGNYEQYF; CDR3 DNA: TGTGCCAGCAGCTCCTGGCTAGCGGGAGGGCCAGGTAATTACGAGCAGTACTTC
CDR3 length: 12; clone size: .; D gene: TRBD1; V gene: TRBV29-1; J gene: TRBJ2-5; CDR3 protein: CSFTGGGETQYF; CDR3 DNA: TGCAGCTTTACAGGGGGCGGCGAGACCCAGTACTTC
CDR3 length: 18; clone size: .; D gene: .; V gene: TRBV7-3; J gene: TRBJ2-3; CDR3 protein: CASSSSWVISGSTDTQYF; CDR3 DNA: TGTGCCAGCAGCTCCTCCTGGGTTATTTCGGGATCCACAGATACGCAGTATTTT
CDR3 length: 13; clone size: .; D gene: TRBD1; V gene: TRBV10-3; J gene: TRBJ1-1; CDR3 protein: CAISGQGVTEAFF; CDR3 DNA: TGTGCCATCAGTGGACAGGGGGTCACTGAAGCTTTCTTT
CDR3 length: 16; clone size: .; D gene: .; V gene: TRBV28; J gene: TRBJ1-5; CDR3 protein: CASRAIGAASNQPQHF; CDR3 DNA: TGTGCCAGCAGAGCCATTGGGGCAGCTAGCAATCAGCCCCAGCATTTT
CDR3 length: 14; clone size: .; D gene: .; V gene: TRBV7-9; J gene: TRBJ2-7; CDR3 protein: CASSFVQGTGEQYF; CDR3 DNA: TGTGCCAGCAGCTTTGTACAGGGAACGGGCGAGCAGTACTTC
CDR3 length: 19; clone size: .; D gene: TRBD2; V gene: TRBV19; J gene: TRBJ2-2; CDR3 protein: CASSRRSPGGFANTGELFF; CDR3 DNA: TGTGCCAGTAGTAGGCGCTCCCCGGGAGGGTTCGCGAACACCGGGGAGCTGTTTTTT
CDR3 length: 13; clone size: .; D gene: .; V gene: TRBV2; J gene: TRBJ2-3; CDR3 protein: CASSGQNTDTQYF; CDR3 DNA: TGTGCCAGCAGCGGACAGAACACAGATACGCAGTATTTT
CDR3 length: 15; clone size: .; D gene: TRBD1; V gene: TRBV18; J gene: TRBJ1-1; CDR3 protein: CASSTKTGGSTEAFF; CDR3 DNA: TGTGCCAGCTCAACGAAAACAGGGGGAAGCACTGAAGCTTTCTTT
CDR3 length: 15; clone size: few; D gene: TRBD2; V gene: TRBV5-4; J gene: TRBJ2-3; CDR3 protein: CASSLLSSGGDTQYF; CDR3 DNA: TGTGCCAGCAGCTTGCTGTCTAGCGGGGGAGATACGCAGTATTTT
CDR3 length: 17; clone size: few; D gene: TRBD2; V gene: TRBV5-3; J gene: TRBJ2-7; CDR3 protein: CARRKPGAGGRSCEQYF; CDR3 DNA: TGTGCCAGGAGAAAGCCGGGGGCGGGAGGGAGGTCCTGCGAGCAGTACTTC
CDR3 length: 15; clone size: .; D gene: TRBD2; V gene: TRBV4-2; J gene: TRBJ2-7; CDR3 protein: CASSHGGLAGNEQYF; CDR3 DNA: TGTGCCAGCAGCCATGGCGGACTAGCGGGAAACGAGCAGTACTTC
CDR3 length: 16; clone size: .; D gene: TRBD1; V gene: TRBV28; J gene: TRBJ2-7; CDR3 protein: CASRPRGTGDNYEQYF; CDR3 DNA: TGTGCCAGCAGACCTCGCGGGACAGGGGACAACTACGAGCAGTACTTC
CDR3 length: 14; clone size: .; D gene: .; V gene: TRBV6-5; J gene: TRBJ1-1; CDR3 protein: CASSLGRRYPEAFF; CDR3 DNA: TGTGCCAGCAGTTTGGGCAGGAGGTACCCTGAAGCTTTCTTT
CDR3 length: 13; clone size: .; D gene: TRBD1; V gene: TRBV27; J gene: TRBJ1-1; CDR3 protein: CASSLTQGVEAFF; CDR3 DNA: TGTGCCAGCAGTCTCACACAGGGGGTAGAAGCTTTCTTT
CDR3 length: 15; clone size: .; D gene: TRBD2; V gene: TRBV27; J gene: TRBJ2-7; CDR3 protein: CASSLAGRARYEQYF; CDR3 DNA: TGTGCCAGCAGTTTGGCCGGGAGGGCCAGGTACGAGCAGTACTTC
CDR3 length: 16; clone size: .; D gene: .; V gene: TRBV10-3; J gene: TRBJ1-5; CDR3 protein: CAISESVSSNQRTQHF; CDR3 DNA: TGTGCCATCAGTGAGTCGGTCAGCAGCAATCAGAGGACCCAGCATTTT
CDR3 length: 19; clone size: .; D gene: TRBD2; V gene: TRBV5-1; J gene: TRBJ2-6; CDR3 protein: CASSLDRLAGDSGANVLTF; CDR3 DNA: TGCGCCAGCAGCTTGGACCGACTAGCGGGGGACTCTGGGGCCAACGTCCTGACTTTC
CDR3 length: 14; clone size: once; D gene: .; V gene: TRBV5-1; J gene: TRBJ1-1; CDR3 protein: CASSSDQGLTEAFF; CDR3 DNA: TGCGCCAGCAGCTCAGACCAGGGGCTCACTGAAGCTTTCTTT
CDR3 length: 13; clone size: .; D gene: .; V gene: TRBV30; J gene: TRBJ2-3; CDR3 protein: CAWISTGTDTQYF; CDR3 DNA: TGTGCCTGGATCTCCACGGGTACAGATACGCAGTATTTT
CDR3 length: 13; clone size: .; D gene: .; V gene: TRBV29-1; J gene: TRBJ1-1; CDR3 protein: CSVGQPLNTEAFF; CDR3 DNA: TGCAGCGTTGGACAGCCTCTGAACACTGAAGCTTTCTTT
CDR3 length: 20; clone size: .; D gene: TRBD2; V gene: TRBV13; J gene: TRBJ2-2; CDR3 protein: CASSLNSGLAGDPVTGELFF; CDR3 DNA: TGTGCCAGCAGCCTAAACTCGGGACTAGCGGGAGACCCGGTCACCGGGGAGCTGTTTTTT
CDR3 length: 14; clone size: .; D gene: TRBD2; V gene: TRBV5-1; J gene: TRBJ2-1; CDR3 protein: CASNLAGSYNEQFF; CDR3 DNA: TGCGCCAGCAATCTAGCGGGATCCTACAATGAGCAGTTCTTC
CDR3 length: 13; clone size: .; D gene: .; V gene: TRBV29-1; J gene: TRBJ1-2; CDR3 protein: CSVEGQGTYGYTF; CDR3 DNA: TGCAGCGTTGAAGGTCAGGGGACCTATGGCTACACCTTC
CDR3 length: 13; clone size: .; D gene: TRBD2; V gene: TRBV5-1; J gene: TRBJ2-7; CDR3 protein: CASSLSGRPEQYF; CDR3 DNA: TGCGCCAGCAGCTTGAGCGGGAGACCCGAGCAGTACTTC
CDR3 length: 14; clone size: once; D gene: TRBD1; V gene: TRBV5-1; J gene: TRBJ1-3; CDR3 protein: CASSLGDRGNTIYF; CDR3 DNA: TGCGCCAGCAGCTTGGGGGACAGGGGAAACACCATATATTTT
CDR3 length: 11; clone size: .; D gene: TRBD2; V gene: TRBV29-1; J gene: TRBJ2-7; CDR3 protein: CSAWEGYEQYF; CDR3 DNA: TGCAGCGCCTGGGAGGGCTACGAGCAGTACTTC
CDR3 length: 15; clone size: .; D gene: TRBD2; V gene: TRBV6-4; J gene: TRBJ2-3; CDR3 protein: CASSRTSGSTDTQYF; CDR3 DNA: TGTGCCAGCAGTCGGACTAGCGGGAGTACAGATACGCAGTATTTT